The 25 T cell receptor beta chains reported below all come from one sample, sequenced in a study of blood T cell repertoires in COVID-19. Measured with immunoSEQ multiplex PCR; TCRdb has only the in-frame clones, and not every one. The table shows under 150,000 clones, with around 84% occurring only once. The sequencing input was peripheral blood. Receptor source: a human donor in a cohort sampled during active COVID-19.

J is TRBJ2-1 and V is TRBV3-1 (or the pseudogene TRBV3-2); 9 nucleotides align to TRBD2. Germline lookup yields CDR1 LGHDT and CDR2 YNNKEL (reference sequence). This CDR3 contains 18 residues. J was trimmed by 7 bases and V by 0 bases; bases with no gene match: 13. CDR3 protein: CASSQDDFWAGGPNEQFF. In nucleotides, the CDR3 is TGTGCCAGCAGCCAAGACGACTTTTGGGCGGGGGGGCCGAATGAGCAGTTCTTC.

This clone has just one count. The CDR3 here is CAISGSSNQPQHF. As DNA, the CDR3 is TGTGCCATCAGCGGTTCTAGCAATCAGCCCCAGCATTTT. V and J are TRBV10-3 and TRBJ1-5; D is ambiguous. With 6 bases removed from V and 0 bases from J, the gap between germline ends came to 6 bases. The CDR3 consists of 13 residues. Germline V gene data show CDR1 as ENHRY and CDR2 as SYGVKD.

The V call is TRBV6-5, the J call TRBJ2-1, with D possibly matching TRBD2 (6 bases). With 2 bases removed from V and 9 bases from J, the gap between germline ends came to 11 bases. Germline values: CDR1 MNHEY, CDR2 SVGAGI. The CDR3 extends over 13 amino acids. The CDR3 DNA follows: TGTGCCAGCAGTTACCCCGGCGGGATTGAGCAGTTCTTC. Its translation is CASSYPGGIEQFF.

The chain employs TRBV29-1 and TRBJ2-1; the match to TRBD1 covers 9 bases. V shed 7 bases, J shed 7 bases, and the junction held 14 bases outside the gene matches. Looked up from germline, CDR1 is SQVTM and CDR2 is ANQGSEA. There are 15 residues in the CDR3. The CDR3 coding sequence is TGCAGCGCCGGGGGCACAGGGGGCGTGAGGAATGAGCAGTTCTTC. Its translation is CSAGGTGGVRNEQFF.

The chain joins TRBV24-1 to TRBJ2-3; D possibly corresponds to TRBD2 (6 bases). V lost 4 bases and J lost 7, with 17 bases in between. This CDR3 spans 15 amino acids. Germline CDR1 is KGHDR and CDR2 is SFDVKD. CDR3 nucleotide sequence: TGTGCCACCAGTGACCCGTCCCGGGACTTATATACGCAGTATTTT. The encoded protein is CATSDPSRDLYTQYF.

This clone was found a few times. The chain links TRBV10-1 to TRBJ2-1; 7 nucleotides align to TRBD1. Per the germline V gene, CDR1 is WNHNN and CDR2 is SYGVQD (reference sequence). Trimming removed 4 bases from V and 5 bases from J; junction bases left unmatched: 5. The CDR3 length is 14 residues. This CDR3 is CASSAGTADNEQFF. CDR3 DNA sequence: TGCGCCAGCAGTGCTGGGACAGCAGACAATGAGCAGTTCTTC.

This rearrangement joins TRBV7-6 to TRBJ2-4; 7 nucleotides agree with TRBD1. The V gene end was trimmed by 1 base and the J gene end by 8 bases; junction bases not matched to a gene: 8. Germline-derived CDR1 and CDR2 are SGHVS and FNYEAQ. The CDR3 sequence is 15 residues long. In DNA, the CDR3 is TGTGCCAGCAGCTTAGGGTACAGGGGCAGGGACATTCAGTACTTC. Its translation: CASSLGYRGRDIQYF.

This chain links TRBV5-1 with TRBJ1-5, with 8 bases fitting TRBD1. The germline gives CDR1 SGHRS, CDR2 YFSETQ. Losses at the gene ends were 2 bases for V and 4 bases for J; bases not matched to a gene: 2. The CDR3 covers 14 residues. CDR3 residues: CASSLQGGNQPQHF. Written as DNA, the CDR3 is TGCGCCAGCAGCTTACAGGGGGGGAATCAGCCCCAGCATTTT.

This sequence joins TRBV7-9 and TRBJ2-3, with 14 bases lining up with TRBD2. The CDR3 sequence is 16 residues long. Germline assignment: CDR1 SEHNR and CDR2 FQNEAQ (reference sequence). The trim removed 4 bases at V and 4 bases at J, leaving 4 bases unmatched. CDR3 coding DNA: TGTGCCAGCAGCTCAGGACTAGCGGGGGGTTCAGATACGCAGTATTTT. Its protein product is CASSSGLAGGSDTQYF. The full variable domain, in which reference TRBV7-9 and TRBJ2-3 provide the parts outside the CDR3, is DTGVSQNPRHKITKRGQNVTFRCDPISEHNRLYWYRQTLGQGPEFLTYFQNEAQLEKSRLLSDRFSAERPKGSFSTLEIQRTEQGDSAMYLCASSSGLAGGSDTQYFGPGTRLTVL.

This sequence joins TRBV28 and TRBJ1-5, with D maybe TRBD1 (5 bases). Germline loops: CDR1 MDHEN, CDR2 SYDVKM. Trimming stripped 1 base from V and 0 bases from J, with 19 bases between. There are 19 residues in the CDR3. The CDR3 bases are TGTGCCAGCAGTTTATACCCCCTCCAGACAGTTTTTAGCAATCAGCCCCAGCATTTT. Translated: CASSLYPLQTVFSNQPQHF.

This clone is a singleton in its sample. The rearrangement joins TRBV7-2 to TRBJ1-5; possible D gene TRBD1, 5 bases. The V end was cut by 5 bases, the J end by 4 bases, with 12 bases between. This CDR3 is 14 amino acids long. From germline, CDR1 is SGHTA and CDR2 FQGNSA. CDR3 in amino acids: CASSLRAWNQPQHF. The CDR3 region has the DNA TGTGCCAGCAGCCTCAGGGCTTGGAATCAGCCCCAGCATTTT.

The chain is built from TRBV12-5 and TRBJ2-5; D uncertain. Germline V gene lookup returns CDR1 LGHNT and CDR2 FRNRAP. This CDR3 has 17 residues. Trimming removed 4 bases at V and 6 bases at J, with 24 bases between. CDR3 sequence: CASGWSRRASDLQTQYF. The CDR3 DNA follows: TGTGCTAGTGGTTGGAGCCGGCGAGCAAGTGACTTGCAGACCCAGTACTTC. The whole variable domain, filled in from reference TRBV12-5 and TRBJ2-5, reads DARVTQTPRHKVTEMGQEVTMRCQPILGHNTVFWYRQTMMQGLELLAYFRNRAPLDDSGMPKDRFSAEMPDATLATLKIQPSEPRDSAVYFCASGWSRRASDLQTQYFGPGTRLLVL.

This clone was counted only a few times. The J gene is TRBJ1-5, the V gene TRBV7-2, with D hard to call. The V end was cut by 4 bases, the J end by 6 bases, with 10 bases between. Germline loops: CDR1 SGHTA, CDR2 FQGNSA. CDR3 length equals 13 residues. CDR3 residues: CASSSPVGQPQHF. The CDR3 nucleotides read TGTGCCAGCAGCTCCCCCGTCGGTCAGCCCCAGCATTTT.

The rearrangement links TRBV5-4 to TRBJ2-7, with 7 positions matching TRBD2. CDR3 length equals 15 residues. V was clipped by 0 bases and J by 0 bases; unmatched bases: 3. CDR1 is SGHNT and CDR2 is YYREEE in the germline V gene (reference sequence). The CDR3 nucleotides read TGTGCCAGCAGCTTGGGCGGGGGTCTCTCCTACGAGCAGTACTTC. Amino acid sequence: CASSLGGGLSYEQYF.

The chain joins TRBV9 to TRBJ2-1, with a tentative D call TRBD2 (5 bases). V shed 0 bases and J shed 0 bases, with 16 bases lying between them. Germline values: CDR1 SGDLS, CDR2 YYNGEE. The CDR3 is 18 residues long. The CDR3 bases are TGTGCCAGCAGCGTAGATGGGCCCGGGATGAGCTCCTACAATGAGCAGTTCTTC. It specifies CASSVDGPGMSSYNEQFF.

This chain connects TRBV12-5 to TRBJ1-4; 7 bases align to TRBD1. Looked up from germline, CDR1 is LGHNT and CDR2 is FRNRAP. The V and J ends lost 1 base and 14 bases, in that order; junction bases with no gene match: 10. The CDR3 extends over 14 amino acids. As DNA, the CDR3 is TGTGCTAGTGGTTTGGACGCCCGCCGGGACAGTCTGTTTTTT. Translating it yields CASGLDARRDSLFF.

This chain joins TRBV6-5 and TRBJ1-2; a possible D gene is TRBD1 (6 bases). The germline V gene has CDR1 MNHEY and CDR2 SVGAGI. The V and J ends lost 4 bases and 6 bases respectively, with 12 bases between them. The CDR3 is made up of 13 amino acids. The CDR3 is CASSLNRADGYTF. Here the CDR3 DNA reads TGTGCCAGCAGTTTGAACAGGGCCGATGGCTACACCTTC.

The V call is TRBV4-1, the J call TRBJ2-3; D not resolved. V dropped 1 base and J dropped 2 bases, with 10 bases sitting between them. The CDR3 is made up of 15 amino acids. Germline loops: CDR1 MGHRA, CDR2 YSYEKL. The DNA of the CDR3 is TGCGCCAGCAGCCAAGTTCATACTCTCACAGATACGCAGTATTTT. It is translated as CASSQVHTLTDTQYF.

This rearrangement joins TRBV15 to TRBJ1-4, with D unresolved. CDR1 and CDR2 (germline): LNHNV, YYDKDF (reference sequence). CDR3 size: 16 residues. The V end was cut by 0 bases, the J end by 3 bases, with 11 bases between. The CDR3 loop is CATSRDFGLANEKLFF. CDR3 DNA: TGTGCCACCAGCAGAGATTTTGGACTGGCTAATGAAAAACTGTTTTTT. Full variable domain (rest looked up from reference TRBV15 and TRBJ1-4): DAMVIQNPRYQVTQFGKPVTLSCSQTLNHNVMYWYQQKSSQAPKLLFHYYDKDFNNEADTPDNFQSRRPNTSFCFLDIRSPGLGDTAMYLCATSRDFGLANEKLFFGSGTQLSVL.

V usage is TRBV6-5 and J usage is TRBJ2-6; no clear D. The CDR3 covers 15 residues. Germline-derived CDR1 and CDR2 are MNHEY and SVGAGI. With 1 base removed from V and 3 bases from J, the gap between germline ends came to 7 bases. CDR3 DNA sequence: TGTGCCAGCAGTTACTACAAATATGGGGCCAACGTCCTGACTTTC. This encodes CASSYYKYGANVLTF.

J is TRBJ1-2 and V is TRBV6-2 or TRBV6-3; D unclear. The length of the CDR3 is 12 residues. V lost 1 base, J lost 6 bases, and 6 bases lay in between. In germline, CDR1 is MNHEY, CDR2 SVGEGT. The CDR3 reads CASSYWQDGYTF. CDR3 bases: TGTGCCAGCAGTTACTGGCAGGATGGCTACACCTTC.

This clone came up once. CDR3 bases: TGTGCCAGCAGCCCGACAGGGACCCAGCGGAATGAGCAGTTCTTC. Translated, it gives CASSPTGTQRNEQFF. The chain carries TRBV7-9 and TRBJ2-1; 7 bases are shared with TRBD1. There are 15 residues in the CDR3. V was pared by 5 bases and J by 7 bases, with 11 bases of the junction left unmatched. Per germline, CDR1 SEHNR and CDR2 FQNEAQ (reference sequence).

The rearrangement links TRBV4-1 to TRBJ1-5; TRBD1 agrees at 12 bases. The CDR3 loop spans 15 amino acids. Germline V lookup: CDR1 MGHRA, CDR2 YSYEKL. The V segment lost 4 bases and the J segment 10 bases; nucleotides outside the gene matches: 8. CDR3 amino acids: CASSLLGTGGEPQHF. The DNA of the CDR3 is TGCGCCAGCAGCCTACTAGGGACAGGGGGCGAACCCCAGCATTTT.

V is TRBV10-1 and J is TRBJ2-1, with 7 bases fitting TRBD1. The CDR3 extends over 15 amino acids. From germline, CDR1 is WNHNN and CDR2 SYGVQD (reference sequence). After removal of 0 bases from V and 7 bases from J, the junction contained 6 bases not matched to a gene. The CDR3 region has the DNA TGCGCCAGCAGTGAGTCGCCGACAGGGATAAATGAGCAGTTCTTC. Its translation: CASSESPTGINEQFF.

This clone was observed a few times. The V gene is TRBV12-3 or TRBV12-4, the J gene TRBJ1-2, with D perhaps matching TRBD1 (6 bases). The CDR3 length is 13 residues. V was shortened by 5 bases and J by 7 bases, with 14 bases between the two germline ends. The CDR3 here is CASSHHRAPGYTF. The CDR3 DNA reads TGTGCCAGCAGTCATCACAGGGCCCCTGGCTACACCTTC.